Included here is one TCR beta chain sequence, with context. This clone occurred once. The antigen this receptor binds is unknown. There are no base qualities to consult, and no much larger clone falls within one base. The trial excluded patients who had a history of autoimmune disease or who were on systemic immunosuppression. In every dose cohort, peripheral blood was drawn for TCR sequencing at baseline, cycle 4 day 1, and cycle 7 day 1. Samples were obtained from an open-label, multicenter, first-in-human phase I dose-escalation trial of ivuxolimab. The trial enrolled adults with locally advanced or metastatic head and neck squamous cell, hepatocellular, melanoma or renal cell carcinoma. Before TCR sequencing, CD4+ and CD8+ T cells were separately sorted from peripheral blood. The record originates from a study of OX40 agonist ivuxolimab in advanced cancers. Describing the broader study: Ivuxolimab was a fully human IgG2 agonistic monoclonal antibody targeting the costimulatory receptor OX40 (CD134). The paper describes the monotherapy dose-escalation part (N ≈ 49 patients) of the phase I trial of ivuxolimab. Three dose-escalation patients achieved partial responses, one with hepatocellular carcinoma and two with cutaneous melanoma. Peripheral TCRbeta sequencing aimed to test whether ivuxolimab altered TCR sequence diversity and caused clonal T-cell expansion. A male proportion of 70% to 90% and a mean age of 60 years, ranging from roughly 23 to 85, were recorded for the dose-escalation cohort. Prior anti-PD-1, anti-PD-L1 or anti-CTLA-4 therapy was permitted, and 40% of dose-escalation patients had received checkpoint inhibitors. Intravenous ivuxolimab was administered to patients every 2 weeks at six dose levels: 0.01, 0.1, 0.3, 1.5, 3 and 10 mg/kg. Among the approximately 50 dose-escalation patients, some 20 had hepatocellular carcinoma, 15 melanoma, 9 renal cell carcinoma and 9 head and neck cancer.

V is pared back by 6 bases and J by 2 bases, with 13 bases lying between the germline termini. The germline V gene (reference sequence) provides CDR1 MNHNY and CDR2 SVGAGI. The CDR3 measures 14 amino acids from cysteine to phenylalanine. Here the CDR3 DNA is all that survives: 42 bases in frame from base 1. The paper's findings and limits, for the study overall: At doses from 0.1 to 3.0 mg/kg, clonal expansion was seen in both CD4+ and CD8+ blood T cells between baseline and week 6. Partial responders in the 0.1-3.0 mg/kg groups had among the lowest normalized peripheral clonal expansion, especially among CD8+ T cells. The antigen specificity of the clonally expanded peripheral T cells was not determined. After ivuxolimab, expanded clones were on average more numerous among CD8+ T cells than among CD4+ T cells. Low levels of normalized T-cell clonal expansion were also shown by some nonresponding patients.

For sequencing of the TCRbeta CDR3 region, genomic DNA was extracted from the sorted cells. TCRbeta CDR3 regions were sequenced using the immunoSEQ Assay. TCRdb re-hosts the immuneACCESS table, in-frame sequences only. Its copies lack some clones; in the studies checked, an unresolved V gene accounts for under half of them, and the cause for the rest is not known. This sample gives more than 50,000 clones in total; roughly 84% of them show up just once. Around 27% of the sample is in the top ten clones. The TCR comes from an adult with an advanced solid tumor such as melanoma, head and neck, liver or kidney cancer. The source was CD4+ or CD8+ T cells sorted from blood, collected in a trial of the OX40 agonist ivuxolimab. The rearranged chain carries TRBV6-6 and TRBJ1-2; the D gene is possibly TRBD1, with 6 bases matching. The base sequence is TGTGCCAGCAGCTCACCGACAGGCAACTATGGCTACACCTTC. Translated, this gives CASSSPTGNYGYTF.